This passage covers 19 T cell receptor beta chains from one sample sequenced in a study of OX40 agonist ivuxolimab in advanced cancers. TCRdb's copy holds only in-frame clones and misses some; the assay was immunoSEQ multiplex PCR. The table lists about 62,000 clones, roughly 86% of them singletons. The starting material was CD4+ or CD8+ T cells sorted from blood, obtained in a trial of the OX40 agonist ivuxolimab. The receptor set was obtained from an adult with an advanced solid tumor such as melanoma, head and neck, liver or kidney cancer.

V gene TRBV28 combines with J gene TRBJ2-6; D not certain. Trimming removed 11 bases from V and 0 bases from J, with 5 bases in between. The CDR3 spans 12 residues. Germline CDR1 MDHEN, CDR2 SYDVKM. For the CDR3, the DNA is TGTGCCTCTTACTCTGGGGCCAACGTCCTGACTTTC. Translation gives CASYSGANVLTF.

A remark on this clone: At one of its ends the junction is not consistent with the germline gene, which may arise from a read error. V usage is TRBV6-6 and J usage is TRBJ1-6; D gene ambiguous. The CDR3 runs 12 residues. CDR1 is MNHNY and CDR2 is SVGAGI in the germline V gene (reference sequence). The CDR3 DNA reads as TGTGCCAGCAGGTACTCTGTGGGTCCCCTCCACTTT. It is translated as CASRYSVGPLHF.

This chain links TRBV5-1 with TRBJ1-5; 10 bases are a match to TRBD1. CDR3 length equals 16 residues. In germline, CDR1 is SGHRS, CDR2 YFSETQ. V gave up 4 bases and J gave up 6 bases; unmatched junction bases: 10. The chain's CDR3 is CASSTGQGERSQPQHF. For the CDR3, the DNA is TGCGCCAGCAGCACCGGACAGGGGGAAAGGAGTCAGCCCCAGCATTTT. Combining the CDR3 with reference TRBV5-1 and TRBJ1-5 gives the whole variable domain KAGVTQTPRYLIKTRGQQVTLSCSPISGHRSVSWYQQTPGQGLQFLFEYFSETQRNKGNFPGRFSGRQFSNSRSEMNVSTLELGDSALYLCASSTGQGERSQPQHFGDGTRLSIL.

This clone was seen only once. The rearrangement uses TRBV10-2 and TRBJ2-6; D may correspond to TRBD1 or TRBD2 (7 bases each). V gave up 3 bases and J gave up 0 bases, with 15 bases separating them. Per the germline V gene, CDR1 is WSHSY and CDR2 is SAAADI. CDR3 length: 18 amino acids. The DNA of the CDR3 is TGCGCCAGCAGTGACGGGAGGACAGGTCCCTCTGGGGCCAACGTCCTGACTTTC. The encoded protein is CASSDGRTGPSGANVLTF.

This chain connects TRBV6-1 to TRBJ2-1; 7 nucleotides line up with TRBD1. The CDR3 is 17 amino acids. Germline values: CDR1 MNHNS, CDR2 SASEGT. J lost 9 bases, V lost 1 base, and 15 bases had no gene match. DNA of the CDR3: TGTGCCAGCAGTGAAGTCCAGGGGGATCCTCGAGGAGGTGAGCAGTTCTTC. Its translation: CASSEVQGDPRGGEQFF.

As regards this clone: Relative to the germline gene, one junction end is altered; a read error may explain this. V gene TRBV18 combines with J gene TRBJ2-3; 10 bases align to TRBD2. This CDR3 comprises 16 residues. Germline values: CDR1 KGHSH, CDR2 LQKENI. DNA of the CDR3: TGTGCCAGCTCCCCACCGGGACTAGCGAGCACAGATACGCAGTATTTT. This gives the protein CASSPPGLASTDTQYF.

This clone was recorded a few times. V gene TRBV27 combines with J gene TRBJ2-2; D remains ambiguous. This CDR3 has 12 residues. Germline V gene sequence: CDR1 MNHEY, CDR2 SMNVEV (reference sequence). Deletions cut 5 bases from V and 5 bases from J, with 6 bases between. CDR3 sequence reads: CASSIVTGELFF. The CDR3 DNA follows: TGTGCCAGCAGTATAGTAACCGGGGAGCTGTTTTTT.

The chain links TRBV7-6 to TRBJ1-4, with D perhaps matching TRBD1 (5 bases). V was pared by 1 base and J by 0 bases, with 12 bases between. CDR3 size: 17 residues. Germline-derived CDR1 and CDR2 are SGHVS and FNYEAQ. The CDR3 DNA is TGTGCCAGCAGCTTAGTAGGTGGGGCCACAACTAATGAAAAACTGTTTTTT. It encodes CASSLVGGATTNEKLFF.

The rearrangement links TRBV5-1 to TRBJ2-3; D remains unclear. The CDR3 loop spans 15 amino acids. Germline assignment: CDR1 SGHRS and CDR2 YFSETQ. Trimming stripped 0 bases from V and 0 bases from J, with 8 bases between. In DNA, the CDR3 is TGCGCCAGCAGCTTGGACGGGTGGAGCACAGATACGCAGTATTTT. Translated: CASSLDGWSTDTQYF. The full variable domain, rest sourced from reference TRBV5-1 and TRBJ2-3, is KAGVTQTPRYLIKTRGQQVTLSCSPISGHRSVSWYQQTPGQGLQFLFEYFSETQRNKGNFPGRFSGRQFSNSRSEMNVSTLELGDSALYLCASSLDGWSTDTQYFGPGTRLTVL.

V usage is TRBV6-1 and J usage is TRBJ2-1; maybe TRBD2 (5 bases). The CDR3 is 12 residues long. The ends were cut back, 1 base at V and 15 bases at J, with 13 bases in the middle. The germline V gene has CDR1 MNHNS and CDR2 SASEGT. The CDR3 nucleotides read TGTGCCAGCAGTGAAGGGACTGCCCGGGGGTTCTTC. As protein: CASSEGTARGFF.

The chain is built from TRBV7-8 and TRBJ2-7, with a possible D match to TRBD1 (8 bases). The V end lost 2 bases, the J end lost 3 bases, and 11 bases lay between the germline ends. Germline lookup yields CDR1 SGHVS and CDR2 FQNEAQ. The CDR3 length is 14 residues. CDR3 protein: CASSLTGGVYEQYF. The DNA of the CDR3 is TGTGCCAGCAGCTTAACAGGGGGGGTCTACGAGCAGTACTTC.

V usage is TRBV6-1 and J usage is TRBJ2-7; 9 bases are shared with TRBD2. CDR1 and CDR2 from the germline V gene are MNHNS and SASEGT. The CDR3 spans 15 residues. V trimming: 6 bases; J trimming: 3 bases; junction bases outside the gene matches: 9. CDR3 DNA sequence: TGTGCCAGCAGCCCCCTCGCGGGGGGGCTCTACGAGCAGTACTTC. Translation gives CASSPLAGGLYEQYF.

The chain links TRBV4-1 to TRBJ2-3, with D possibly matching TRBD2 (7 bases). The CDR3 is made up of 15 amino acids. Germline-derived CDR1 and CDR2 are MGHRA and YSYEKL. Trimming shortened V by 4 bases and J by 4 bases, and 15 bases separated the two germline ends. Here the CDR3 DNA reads TGCGCCAGCAGCCCAAGGGGGGGGGTACCAGATACGCAGTATTTT. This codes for CASSPRGGVPDTQYF.

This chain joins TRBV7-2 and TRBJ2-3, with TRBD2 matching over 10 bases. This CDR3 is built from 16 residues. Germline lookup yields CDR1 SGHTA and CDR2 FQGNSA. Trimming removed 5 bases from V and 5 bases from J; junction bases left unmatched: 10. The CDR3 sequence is CASSPRSGGAGDTQYF. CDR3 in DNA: TGTGCCAGCAGCCCCAGGAGCGGGGGGGCCGGAGATACGCAGTATTTT.

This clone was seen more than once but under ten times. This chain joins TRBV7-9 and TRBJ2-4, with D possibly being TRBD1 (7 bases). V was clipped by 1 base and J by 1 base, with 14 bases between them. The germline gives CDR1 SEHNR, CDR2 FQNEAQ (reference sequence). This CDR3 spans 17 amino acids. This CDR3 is CASSLGSGGLAKNIQYF. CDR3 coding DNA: TGTGCCAGCAGCTTAGGGTCAGGGGGGCTTGCCAAAAACATTCAGTACTTC.

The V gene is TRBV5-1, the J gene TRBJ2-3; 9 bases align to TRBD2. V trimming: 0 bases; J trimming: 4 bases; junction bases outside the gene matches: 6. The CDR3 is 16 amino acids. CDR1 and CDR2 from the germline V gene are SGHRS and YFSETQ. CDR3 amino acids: CASSLAPSGMPDTQYF. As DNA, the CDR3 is TGCGCCAGCAGCTTGGCGCCTAGCGGGATGCCAGATACGCAGTATTTT.

This chain's CDR3 is CASSVAQANEKLFF. Here the CDR3 DNA reads TGTGCCAGCAGCGTAGCTCAGGCTAATGAAAAACTGTTTTTT. V and J are TRBV9 and TRBJ1-4, with no clear D. From germline, CDR1 is SGDLS and CDR2 YYNGEE. Trimming stripped 0 bases from V and 3 bases from J, with 6 bases between. The CDR3 is 14 amino acids.

The CDR3 bases are TGTGCCAGCTCACCAAGACCACCTGCCAGGGACGCATCCAACTATGGCTACACCTTC. As protein: CASSPRPPARDASNYGYTF. The V gene is TRBV18, the J gene TRBJ1-2; D is perhaps TRBD1 (5 bases). V shed 2 bases and J shed 2 bases, with 24 bases lying between them. The germline gives CDR1 KGHSH, CDR2 LQKENI. The CDR3 totals 19 residues. Based on the CDR3 plus reference TRBV18 and TRBJ1-2, the full variable domain is NAGVMQNPRHLVRRRGQEARLRCSPMKGHSHVYWYRQLPEEGLKFMVYLQKENIIDESGMPKERFSAEFPKEGPSILRIQQVVRGDSAAYFCASSPRPPARDASNYGYTFGSGTRLTVV.

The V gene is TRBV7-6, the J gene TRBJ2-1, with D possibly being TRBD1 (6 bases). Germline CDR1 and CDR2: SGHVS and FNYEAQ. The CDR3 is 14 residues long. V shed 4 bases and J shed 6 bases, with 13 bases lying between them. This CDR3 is CASSSPTGSNEQFF. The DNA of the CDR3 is TGTGCCAGCAGCTCCCCGACAGGTAGCAATGAGCAGTTCTTC.